A single sample gave rise to the 2 T cell receptor beta chains below, sequenced in a study of cytomegalovirus exposure and HLA in healthy donors. Researchers ran the PCR with 60 Vbeta and 13 Jbeta primers. The protocol was immunoSEQ multiplex PCR, while the TCRdb copy is restricted to in-frame clones and leaves out a portion. The sample has some 190,000 clones, around 80% seen once. Material for sequencing was PBMCs. The receptors shown here come from a girl aged 10 to 17 in good health and CMV-seropositive.

The chain combines TRBV7-9 with TRBJ1-4, with D perhaps TRBD1 (5 bases). The germline gives CDR1 SEHNR, CDR2 FQNEAQ (reference sequence). The V gene lost 1 base and the J gene lost 10 bases, with 25 bases spanning the gap. This CDR3 comprises 18 residues. CDR3 in amino acids: CASSLEWGKGPYGGKLFF. The CDR3 region has the DNA TGTGCCAGCAGCTTAGAGTGGGGAAAGGGCCCCTACGGGGGAAAACTGTTTTTT.

This clone has a single count. The genes are TRBV7-3 and TRBJ2-5; the D is unclear. Germline lookup yields CDR1 SGHTA and CDR2 FQGTGA. Trimming shortened V by 4 bases and J by 4 bases, and 10 bases separated the two germline ends. CDR3 length: 13 residues. CDR3 region: CASSSGITETQYF. CDR3 nucleotides: TGTGCCAGCAGCTCGGGTATCACAGAGACCCAGTACTTC.